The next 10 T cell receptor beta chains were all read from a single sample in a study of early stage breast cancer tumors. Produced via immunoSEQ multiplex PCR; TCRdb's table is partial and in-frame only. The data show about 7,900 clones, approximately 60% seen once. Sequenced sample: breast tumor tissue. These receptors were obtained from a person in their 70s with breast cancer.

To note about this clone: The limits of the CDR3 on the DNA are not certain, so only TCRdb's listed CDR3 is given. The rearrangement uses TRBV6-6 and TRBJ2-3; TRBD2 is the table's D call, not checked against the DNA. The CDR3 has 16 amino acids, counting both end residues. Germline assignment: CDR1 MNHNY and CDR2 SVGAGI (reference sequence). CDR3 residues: CASSSSARTFSDTQYF.

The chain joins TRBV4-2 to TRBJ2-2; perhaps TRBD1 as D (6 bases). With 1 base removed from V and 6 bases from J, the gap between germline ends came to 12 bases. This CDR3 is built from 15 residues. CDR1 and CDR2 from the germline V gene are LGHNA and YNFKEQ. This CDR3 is CASSQVGGLSGELFF. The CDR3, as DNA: TGTGCCAGCAGCCAAGTTGGGGGCCTATCCGGGGAGCTGTTTTTT.

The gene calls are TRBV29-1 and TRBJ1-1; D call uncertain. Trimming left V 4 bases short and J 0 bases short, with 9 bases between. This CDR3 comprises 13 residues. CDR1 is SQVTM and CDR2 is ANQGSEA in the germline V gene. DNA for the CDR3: TGCAGCGTTGCTGTTGAGATGAACACTGAAGCTTTCTTT. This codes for CSVAVEMNTEAFF.

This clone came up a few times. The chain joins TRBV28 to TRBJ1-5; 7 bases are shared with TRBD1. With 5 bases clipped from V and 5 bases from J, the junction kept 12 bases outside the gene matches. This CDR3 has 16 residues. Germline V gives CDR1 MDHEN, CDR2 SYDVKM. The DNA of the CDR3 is TGTGCCAGCAGTCCAGGGGGATTGGGGCTAGATCAGCCCCAGCATTTT. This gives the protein CASSPGGLGLDQPQHF.

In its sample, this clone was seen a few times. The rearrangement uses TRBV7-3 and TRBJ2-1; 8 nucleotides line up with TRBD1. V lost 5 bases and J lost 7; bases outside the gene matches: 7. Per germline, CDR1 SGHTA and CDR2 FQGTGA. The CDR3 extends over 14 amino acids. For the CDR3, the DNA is TGTGCCAGCAGCCCGACAGGGGCATGGAATGAGCAGTTCTTC. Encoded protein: CASSPTGAWNEQFF.

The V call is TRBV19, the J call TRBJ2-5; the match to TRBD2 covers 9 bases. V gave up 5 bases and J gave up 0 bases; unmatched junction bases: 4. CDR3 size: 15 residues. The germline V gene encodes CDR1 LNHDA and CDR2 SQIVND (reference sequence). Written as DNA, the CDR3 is TGTGCCAGTAGTGACCTAGCGGGGTACCAAGAGACCCAGTACTTC. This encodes CASSDLAGYQETQYF.

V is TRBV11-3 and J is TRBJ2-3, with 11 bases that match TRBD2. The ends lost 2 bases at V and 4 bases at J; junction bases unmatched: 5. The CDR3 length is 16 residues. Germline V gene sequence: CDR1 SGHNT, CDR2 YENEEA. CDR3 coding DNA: TGTGCCAGCAGCTTACGGGTTAGCGGGGGGGCAGATACGCAGTATTTT. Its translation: CASSLRVSGGADTQYF.

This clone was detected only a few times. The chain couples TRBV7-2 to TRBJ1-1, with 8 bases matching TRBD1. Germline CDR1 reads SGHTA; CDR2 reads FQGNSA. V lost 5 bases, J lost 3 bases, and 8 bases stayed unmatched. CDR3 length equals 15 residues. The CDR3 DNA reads TGTGCCAGCAGCCCCAGACAGGGGATAGACACTGAAGCTTTCTTT. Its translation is CASSPRQGIDTEAFF. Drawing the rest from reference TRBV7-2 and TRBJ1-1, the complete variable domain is GAGVSQSPSNKVTEKGKDVELRCDPISGHTALYWYRQSLGQGLEFLIYFQGNSAPDKSGLPSDRFSAERTGGSVSTLTIQRTQQEDSAVYLCASSPRQGIDTEAFFGQGTRLTVV.

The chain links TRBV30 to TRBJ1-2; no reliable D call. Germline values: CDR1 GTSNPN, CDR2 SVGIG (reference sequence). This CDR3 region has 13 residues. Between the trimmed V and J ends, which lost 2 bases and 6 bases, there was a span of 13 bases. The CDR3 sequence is CAWSMKGANGYTF. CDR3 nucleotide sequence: TGTGCCTGGAGTATGAAGGGAGCTAATGGCTACACCTTC.

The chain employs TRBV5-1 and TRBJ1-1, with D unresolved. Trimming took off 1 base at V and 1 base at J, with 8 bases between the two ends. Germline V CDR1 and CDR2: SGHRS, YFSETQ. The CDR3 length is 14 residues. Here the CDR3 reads CASSLTAGNTEAFF. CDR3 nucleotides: TGCGCCAGCAGCTTGACAGCAGGGAACACTGAAGCTTTCTTT.